Below, 8 T cell receptor beta chains from the same sample are listed, as sequenced in a study of beta chain features in type 1 diabetes. Of the isolated RNA, all was reverse transcribed, and so the sequenced material was expressed TCRB transcripts. Method: immunoSEQ multiplex PCR; TCRdb's copy keeps in-frame clones and lacks some. The sample includes fewer than 250,000 clones, roughly 9.6% of them seen just once. Input material: naive CD4+ T cells from blood. The receptors derive from a woman aged 18-30 years in good health.

The rearrangement uses TRBV7-9 and TRBJ1-1; weak D call: TRBD1 (5 bases). The CDR3 loop spans 14 amino acids. Germline CDR1 SEHNR, CDR2 FQNEAQ (reference sequence). Deletions cut 6 bases from V and 4 bases from J, with 15 bases between. The CDR3 loop is CASRPPGGSTEAFF. In DNA form, the CDR3 reads TGTGCCAGCAGACCCCCGGGGGGGAGCACTGAAGCTTTCTTT.

This clone has a handful of counts. V and J are TRBV29-1 and TRBJ1-2, with unresolved D. The CDR3 length is 11 residues. Trimming took off 2 bases at V and 4 bases at J, with 5 bases between the two ends. CDR1 and CDR2 from the germline V gene are SQVTM and ANQGSEA. The CDR3 protein is CSVEQSYGYTF. The CDR3 DNA sequence: TGCAGCGTTGAACAGTCCTATGGCTACACCTTC.

This clone has more than one count but fewer than ten. This rearrangement joins TRBV14 to TRBJ2-2; maybe TRBD1 (6 bases). The CDR3 loop spans 15 amino acids. From germline, CDR1 is SGHDN and CDR2 FVKESK. V gave up 1 base and J gave up 6 bases, with 12 bases separating them. In nucleotides, the CDR3 is TGTGCCAGCAGCCAAGTCAGGGGCAGGTCCGGGGAGCTGTTTTTT. Protein product: CASSQVRGRSGELFF.

In its sample, this clone was seen a few times. The gene calls are TRBV18 and TRBJ1-2; 7 nucleotides match TRBD1. Unmatched junction bases numbered 10, after V lost 2 bases and J lost 4 bases. The germline CDR1 and CDR2 sequences are KGHSH and LQKENI. This CDR3 is 16 amino acids long. In nucleotides, the CDR3 is TGTGCCAGCTCACCAGAAGGACAGGTGGAGGGCTATGGCTACACCTTC. Protein: CASSPEGQVEGYGYTF.

This clone was seen a handful of times. The J gene is TRBJ1-1, the V gene TRBV5-1, with D tentatively TRBD1 (5 bases). Trimming shortened V by 2 bases and J by 4 bases, and 15 bases separated the two germline ends. The V gene's germline CDR1 is SGHRS and CDR2 YFSETQ. CDR3 length equals 15 residues. The CDR3 spells CASSFDQGLSTEAFF. CDR3 in DNA: TGCGCCAGCAGCTTTGACCAGGGCTTAAGCACTGAAGCTTTCTTT.

The rearrangement links TRBV30 to TRBJ2-1, with D possibly TRBD1 on 5 matching bases. This CDR3 comprises 14 residues. V lost 1 base and J lost 3, with 10 bases in between. CDR1 and CDR2 from the germline V gene are GTSNPN and SVGIG (reference sequence). The CDR3 coding sequence is TGTGCCTGGAGTGAACAGGTGTTCTACAATGAGCAGTTCTTC. Translating gives CAWSEQVFYNEQFF.

This clone turned up a few times. At one end the junction does not follow the germline gene, possibly because of a read error. V and J are TRBV19 and TRBJ1-1; 7 bases align to TRBD1. This CDR3 is 15 amino acids long. Germline values: CDR1 LNHDA, CDR2 SQIVND (reference sequence). The CDR3 is CASSTGQPMNTEAFF. In nucleotides, the CDR3 is TGTGCCAGCAGTACGGGACAGCCCATGAACACTGAAGCTTTCTTT.

The chain couples TRBV5-6 to TRBJ2-1, with 11 nucleotides matching TRBD2. J gave up 4 bases and V 1 base, and 4 bases lay outside the gene matches. Germline V CDR1 and CDR2: SGHDT, YYEEEE. This CDR3 spans 16 amino acids. The CDR3 loop reads CASSLRLAGSYNEQFF. For the CDR3, the DNA is TGTGCCAGCAGCTTGCGACTAGCGGGATCTTACAATGAGCAGTTCTTC.